The 5 T cell receptor beta chains below come from one sample, sequenced in a study of control samples from healthy donors and cancer patients. Generated by immunoSEQ multiplex PCR, the TCRdb table keeps only in-frame clones and is missing some. In the table there are more than 95,000 clones, approximately 90% of which are singletons. Sequencing was carried out using blood. The receptors originated from a woman in her seventies in good health.

J is TRBJ2-7 and V is TRBV27; D call uncertain. CDR3 length equals 13 residues. Looked up from germline, CDR1 is MNHEY and CDR2 is SMNVEV (reference sequence). Trimming stripped 0 bases from V and 6 bases from J, with 9 bases between. This CDR3 reads CASSLSRSSEQYF. The CDR3 nucleotides are TGTGCCAGCAGTTTATCAAGGAGTAGCGAGCAGTACTTC.

The genes are TRBV5-8 and TRBJ1-2; unclear D gene. CDR1 is SGHTS, CDR2 YDEGEE, per germline. This CDR3 contains 14 residues. V lost 0 bases, J lost 4 bases, and 10 bases lay in between. The CDR3: CASSLVQRTYGYTF. Here the CDR3 DNA reads TGTGCCAGCAGCTTGGTCCAGAGGACCTATGGCTACACCTTC.

The rearrangement joins TRBV7-2 to TRBJ1-2, with D possibly being TRBD1 (6 bases). The germline CDR1 and CDR2 sequences are SGHTA and FQGNSA. The V gene lost 5 bases and the J gene lost 8 bases, with 21 bases spanning the gap. The CDR3 has 15 amino acids. This CDR3 is CASSPTISGARGYTF. CDR3 DNA: TGTGCCAGCAGCCCAACTATATCAGGGGCTAGGGGCTACACCTTC.

The chain is built from TRBV6-5 and TRBJ1-5; 7 bases map to TRBD1. With 6 bases clipped from V and 5 bases from J, the junction kept 7 bases outside the gene matches. The CDR3 runs to 14 residues. Germline V gives CDR1 MNHEY, CDR2 SVGAGI. The CDR3 loop is CASRAGQRYQPQHF. CDR3 DNA sequence: TGTGCCAGCAGAGCGGGACAGAGATATCAGCCCCAGCATTTT.

The chain employs TRBV5-1 and TRBJ1-1, with 7 bases that match TRBD1. V shed 0 bases, J shed 6 bases, and the junction held 8 bases outside the gene matches. The CDR3 length is 15 residues. Germline CDR1 is SGHRS and CDR2 is YFSETQ. CDR3 protein: CASSLADRANAEAFF. The CDR3 DNA sequence: TGCGCCAGCAGCTTGGCCGACAGGGCAAACGCTGAAGCTTTCTTT.